This T cell receptor (beta chain) was observed in a study of OX40 agonist ivuxolimab in advanced cancers. The V segment lost 1 base and the J segment 0 bases; nucleotides outside the gene matches: 0. Germline V gene data show CDR1 as LNHDA and CDR2 as SQIVND (reference sequence). The CDR3 length is 16 residues. Only in-frame clones appear in the TCRdb table, and some are missing; sequencing was by immunoSEQ multiplex PCR. The sample consists of about 15,000 clones, roughly 80% of them appearing once. The chain couples TRBV19 to TRBJ2-1; 10 nucleotides line up with TRBD2. The material sequenced was CD4+ or CD8+ T cells sorted from blood, taken in a trial of the OX40 agonist ivuxolimab. This clonotype originated in an adult with an advanced solid tumor such as melanoma, head and neck, liver or kidney cancer. CDR3 amino acids: CASSIASGSSYNEQFF. Written as DNA, the CDR3 is TGTGCCAGTAGTATAGCTAGCGGGAGCTCCTACAATGAGCAGTTCTTC.